This is a list of T cell receptor beta chains from one sample in a study of shared clonotypes between healthy human individuals. Clones were sequenced by immunoSEQ multiplex PCR, and TCRdb holds only the in-frame ones, with some missing. This table has hundreds of thousands of clones, more than 95% appearing once. The sample taken for sequencing was naive CD4+ T cells sorted from blood. These receptors were obtained from a woman aged 25 to 39 in good health. Both conserved end residues are part of each CDR3. D genes are given only for firm matches. Expanded clones get a size class; other rows say once, few or many, or leave the size out.

d_call,clone_size,j_call,v_call,cdr3_aa,cdr3_nt
NA,NA,TRBJ1-1,TRBV18,CASSPAKNTEAFF,TGTGCCAGCTCACCCGCAAAGAACACTGAAGCTTTCTTT
NA,NA,TRBJ1-2,TRBV7-8,CASSFGVNFYGYTF,TGTGCCAGCAGCTTTGGGGTCAACTTCTATGGCTACACCTTC
TRBD1,NA,TRBJ1-2,TRBV7-8,CASSLAQGGRYYGYTF,TGTGCCAGCAGCTTAGCGCAGGGGGGAAGATACTATGGCTACACCTTC
NA,NA,TRBJ2-3,TRBV29-1,CSVVEGHGTDTQYF,TGCAGCGTTGTTGAGGGGCACGGCACAGATACGCAGTATTTT
TRBD2,NA,TRBJ2-3,TRBV6-5,CASKREEFSDTQYF,TGTGCCAGCAAACGGGAGGAGTTCTCAGATACGCAGTATTTT
NA,NA,TRBJ2-7,TRBV5-4,CASSLTGRGEQYF,TGTGCCAGCAGCTTGACTGGAAGGGGGGAGCAGTACTTC
TRBD1,NA,TRBJ1-4,TRBV19,CASKRGQANANEKLFF,TGTGCCAGTAAGCGGGGACAGGCGAATGCTAATGAAAAACTGTTTTTT
TRBD2,NA,TRBJ2-1,TRBV7-9,CASGGLAGHSYNEQFF,TGTGCCAGCGGGGGACTAGCGGGCCACTCCTACAATGAGCAGTTCTTC
NA,NA,TRBJ1-2,TRBV27,CASSSGHYGYTF,TGTGCCAGCAGTTCAGGGCACTATGGCTACACCTTC
NA,NA,TRBJ1-2,TRBV28,CASRNPGTYGYTF,TGTGCCAGCAGAAATCCGGGGACCTATGGCTACACCTTC
TRBD2,NA,TRBJ2-3,TRBV11-3,CASSLVGSGSTDTQYF,TGTGCCAGCAGCTTAGTGGGTAGCGGGAGTACAGATACGCAGTATTTT
TRBD2,NA,TRBJ2-2,TRBV14,CASSQGSGLAGEGRTGELFF,TGTGCCAGCAGCCAAGGTTCTGGACTAGCTGGAGAGGGGAGGACCGGGGAGCTGTTTTTT
NA,NA,TRBJ1-2,TRBV9,CASSVEGRTFGGYTF,TGTGCCAGCAGCGTAGAGGGCAGGACTTTTGGTGGCTACACCTTC
TRBD1,NA,TRBJ2-7,TRBV27,CASIKQGRAFYEQYF,TGTGCCAGCATCAAACAGGGGCGGGCGTTCTACGAGCAGTACTTC
NA,NA,TRBJ2-3,TRBV7-8,CASSPGLPTDTQYF,TGTGCCAGCAGCCCGGGACTTCCCACAGATACGCAGTATTTT
TRBD2,NA,TRBJ2-3,TRBV18,CASSRLAGSTDTQYF,TGTGCCAGCTCACGGCTAGCGGGAAGCACAGATACGCAGTATTTT
TRBD2,NA,TRBJ2-5,TRBV5-1,CASSKYGRAEETQYF,TGCGCCAGCAGCAAATACGGGAGGGCCGAAGAGACCCAGTACTTC
TRBD2,NA,TRBJ2-7,TRBV7-2,CASSLGSGRASEQYF,TGTGCCAGCAGCTTAGGTAGCGGGAGGGCCTCCGAGCAGTACTTC
TRBD1,NA,TRBJ1-3,TRBV7-9,CASSPTGGLVFSGNTIYF,TGTGCCAGCAGCCCGACAGGGGGCCTTGTATTTTCTGGAAACACCATATATTTT
NA,NA,TRBJ2-2,TRBV5-8,CASSFGDRAETGELFF,TGTGCCAGCAGCTTTGGTGACCGGGCGGAGACCGGGGAGCTGTTTTTT
NA,NA,TRBJ2-7,TRBV4-1,CASSQARVSTGVAYEQYF,TGCGCCAGCAGCCAAGCCAGGGTGAGCACAGGTGTAGCCTACGAGCAGTACTTC
NA,once,TRBJ2-7,TRBV5-4,CASSFRPSYEQYF,TGTGCCAGCAGCTTCAGGCCATCGTACGAGCAGTACTTC
TRBD1,NA,TRBJ1-1,TRBV28,CASTRQGAGTEAFF,TGTGCCAGCACACGACAGGGGGCCGGAACTGAAGCTTTCTTT
NA,NA,TRBJ2-7,TRBV19,CASSIAGLAGSEQYF,TGTGCCAGTAGTATAGCGGGGCTAGCTGGAAGTGAGCAGTACTTC
NA,NA,TRBJ2-7,TRBV14,CASSQWGVPEQYF,TGTGCCAGCAGCCAATGGGGGGTTCCGGAGCAGTACTTC
NA,once,TRBJ2-3,TRBV11-2,CASSLIRDDRHTQYF,TGTGCCAGCAGCTTAATTCGGGATGACAGGCATACGCAGTATTTT
NA,NA,TRBJ2-4,TRBV5-6,CASSFVTSNIQYF,TGTGCCAGCAGCTTCGTAACTAGCAACATTCAGTACTTC
TRBD1,NA,TRBJ1-1,TRBV2,CASMRDRGGTEAFF,TGTGCCAGCATGCGTGACAGGGGCGGCACTGAAGCTTTCTTT
NA,NA,TRBJ1-5,TRBV19,CASSIVGPVQEPQHF,TGTGCCAGTAGTATAGTTGGGCCAGTCCAGGAGCCCCAGCATTTT
NA,once,TRBJ2-1,TRBV7-9,CASSFTLRDPYNEQFF,TGTGCCAGCAGCTTTACCTTGCGGGACCCTTACAATGAGCAGTTCTTC
TRBD2,NA,TRBJ2-7,TRBV28,CATDATVAGQLSYEQYF,TGTGCCACCGACGCTACGGTAGCGGGTCAACTTTCCTACGAGCAGTACTTC
TRBD2,NA,TRBJ2-1,TRBV7-2,CASSPLRDSGGNEQFF,TGTGCCAGCAGCCCCCTCCGGGACTCGGGGGGCAATGAGCAGTTCTTC
NA,NA,TRBJ2-1,TRBV27,CASTNRGRSQGEQFF,TGTGCCAGCACCAATAGGGGGAGAAGTCAGGGTGAGCAGTTCTTC
NA,once,TRBJ2-7,TRBV20-1,CSALTLYEQYF,TGCAGTGCTTTAACCCTATACGAGCAGTACTTC
TRBD2,NA,TRBJ2-1,TRBV27,CASSRGSPYNEQFF,TGTGCCAGCAGTCGCGGGAGCCCCTACAATGAGCAGTTCTTC
TRBD1,NA,TRBJ1-1,TRBV7-9,CASSKSIQGRNTEAFF,TGTGCCAGCAGCAAATCCATACAGGGGAGAAACACTGAAGCTTTCTTT
TRBD2,NA,TRBJ2-7,TRBV9,CASSVATSGSYEQYF,TGTGCCAGCAGCGTAGCGACTAGCGGGAGCTACGAGCAGTACTTC
TRBD2,NA,TRBJ2-1,TRBV15,CATSPQAGFNEQFF,TGTGCCACCAGCCCACAAGCGGGGTTCAATGAGCAGTTCTTC
NA,NA,TRBJ2-2,TRBV4-1,CASSLSSVTGELFF,TGCGCCAGCAGCCTGTCTAGCGTAACCGGGGAGCTGTTTTTT
NA,NA,TRBJ2-5,TRBV5-1,CASSPQSQAPETQYF,TGCGCCAGCAGTCCACAGTCACAGGCCCCAGAGACCCAGTACTTC
NA,NA,TRBJ2-7,TRBV5-1,CASSLGPSPNEQYF,TGCGCCAGCAGCTTGGGACCCTCACCGAACGAGCAGTACTTC
NA,NA,TRBJ2-2,TRBV18,CASSPPVAGELFF,TGTGCCAGCTCACCGCCGGTTGCCGGGGAGCTGTTTTTT
NA,NA,TRBJ2-7,TRBV6-5,CASSYVQGIYEQYF,TGTGCCAGCAGTTACGTCCAGGGAATCTACGAGCAGTACTTC
TRBD2,NA,TRBJ2-7,TRBV6-1,CASRDLGGRIYEQYF,TGTGCCAGCAGGGACCTCGGCGGGAGGATCTACGAGCAGTACTTC
NA,NA,TRBJ2-2,TRBV11-2,CASSLYGASGELFF,TGTGCCAGCAGCTTATACGGAGCCTCCGGGGAGCTGTTTTTT
TRBD2,NA,TRBJ2-7,TRBV9,CASSVGLAGSNEQYF,TGTGCCAGCAGCGTAGGACTAGCGGGATCCAACGAGCAGTACTTC
TRBD2,NA,TRBJ2-6,TRBV5-1,CASSGTSVSSGANVLTF,TGCGCCAGCAGCGGGACTAGCGTCAGCTCTGGGGCCAACGTCCTGACTTTC
TRBD2,NA,TRBJ2-1,TRBV7-3,CASSPYMGLAGNNEQFF,TGTGCCAGCAGCCCCTATATGGGACTAGCGGGGAACAATGAGCAGTTCTTC
NA,once,TRBJ1-3,TRBV19,CASLGPFSGNTIYF,TGTGCCAGCCTCGGACCGTTCTCTGGAAACACCATATATTTT
TRBD1,NA,TRBJ1-1,TRBV27,CASRKQGRITEAFF,TGTGCCAGCCGAAAACAGGGGAGGATCACTGAAGCTTTCTTT
TRBD1,NA,TRBJ1-5,TRBV27,CASGRDRENQPQHF,TGTGCCAGCGGCCGGGACAGGGAAAATCAGCCCCAGCATTTT